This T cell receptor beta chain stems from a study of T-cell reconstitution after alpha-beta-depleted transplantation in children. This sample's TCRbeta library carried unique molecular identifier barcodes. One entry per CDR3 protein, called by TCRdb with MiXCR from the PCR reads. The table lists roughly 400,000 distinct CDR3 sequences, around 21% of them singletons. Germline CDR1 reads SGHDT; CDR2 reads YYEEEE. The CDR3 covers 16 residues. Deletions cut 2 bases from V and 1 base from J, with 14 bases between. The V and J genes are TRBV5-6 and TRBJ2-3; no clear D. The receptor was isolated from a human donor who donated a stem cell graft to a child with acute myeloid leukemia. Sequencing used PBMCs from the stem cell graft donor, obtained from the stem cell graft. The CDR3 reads CASSLGLRSGTDTQYF. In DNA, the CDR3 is TGTGCCAGCAGCTTAGGTCTCCGTTCTGGCACAGATACGCAGTATTTT.